This passage covers 14 T cell receptor beta chains from one sample sequenced in a study of cytomegalovirus exposure and HLA in healthy donors. Primers for the PCR totalled 60 Vbeta and 13 Jbeta. Clones were sequenced by immunoSEQ multiplex PCR, and TCRdb holds only the in-frame ones, with some missing. This sample has roughly 140,000 clones; around 82% occur once, and the top ten carry 6.2%. Sequencing was carried out using PBMCs. The receptors shown here come from a woman in her forties in good health and CMV-seropositive.

The chain joins TRBV5-4 to TRBJ2-7; 8 bases fit TRBD2. The CDR3 covers 15 residues. After removal of 2 bases from V and 1 base from J, the junction contained 5 bases not matched to a gene. Germline values: CDR1 SGHNT, CDR2 YYREEE (reference sequence). Written as DNA, the CDR3 is TGTGCCAGCAGCTTAAGCGGGAGAGGTTCCTACGAGCAGTACTTC. Residues: CASSLSGRGSYEQYF.

V usage is TRBV7-3 and J usage is TRBJ2-7; D may be TRBD2 (6 bases). The V gene lost 5 bases and the J gene lost 0 bases, with 14 bases spanning the gap. CDR1 SGHTA and CDR2 FQGTGA come from the germline V gene. CDR3 length: 15 amino acids. In DNA form, the CDR3 reads TGTGCCAGCAGCCTAAAGGGCGGGAACTCCTACGAGCAGTACTTC. It yields the protein CASSLKGGNSYEQYF. Based on the CDR3 plus reference TRBV7-3 and TRBJ2-7, the full variable domain is GAGVSQTPSNKVTEKGKYVELRCDPISGHTALYWYRQSLGQGPEFLIYFQGTGAADDSGLPNDRFFAVRPEGSVSTLKIQRTERGDSAVYLCASSLKGGNSYEQYFGPGTRLTVT.

Comment on this clone: The conserved closing phenylalanine or tryptophan is absent in this CDR3, likely reflecting a read error. The CDR3 region is CASSQEAIRVRPQHL. The CDR3 region has the DNA TGCGCCAGCAGCCAAGAGGCGATACGGGTCAGACCCCAGCATCTT. V gene TRBV4-1 combines with J gene TRBJ1-5; no clear D gene. V lost 0 bases and J 10 bases, leaving 16 bases between the germline ends. The V gene's germline CDR1 is MGHRA and CDR2 YSYEKL. The CDR3 has 15 residues.

This chain joins TRBV6-1 and TRBJ2-3; D call uncertain. The V gene's germline CDR1 is MNHNS and CDR2 SASEGT. The CDR3 contains 13 residues. Trimming pared 5 bases from V and 0 bases from J, leaving 6 bases between. The CDR3 nucleotides read TGTGCCAGCAGTCGAGGTAGCACAGATACGCAGTATTTT. It encodes CASSRGSTDTQYF.

This chain uses TRBV5-6 with TRBJ2-7; D unclear. The germline CDR1 and CDR2 sequences are SGHDT and YYEEEE. Trimming left V 4 bases short and J 2 bases short, with 7 bases between. The CDR3 spans 12 residues. CDR3 DNA: TGTGCCAGCAGCAAGACAACCTACGAGCAGTACTTC. This gives the protein CASSKTTYEQYF. The variable domain in full, with the rest retrieved from reference TRBV5-6 and TRBJ2-7, is DAGVTQSPTHLIKTRGQQVTLRCSPKSGHDTVSWYQQALGQGPQFIFQYYEEEERQRGNFPDRFSGHQFPNYSSELNVNALLLGDSALYLCASSKTTYEQYFGPGTRLTVT.

To note about this clone: A read error may account for a junction end that differs from germline. The V call is TRBV7-9, the J call TRBJ2-5; no firm D call. Germline loops: CDR1 SEHNR, CDR2 FQNEAQ (reference sequence). CDR3 size: 15 residues. The CDR3 loop is CSSSRSRTSQETQYF. For the CDR3, the DNA is TGTTCCAGCAGCAGGTCTAGAACGTCCCAAGAGACCCAGTACTTC.

The chain employs TRBV5-1 and TRBJ2-5, with D tentatively TRBD1 (6 bases). V lost 4 bases to trimming and J lost 11 bases, with 18 bases between them. This CDR3 region has 13 residues. Germline V gene lookup returns CDR1 SGHRS and CDR2 YFSETQ. CDR3 nucleotides: TGCGCCAGCAGCCCCCCCGCCCGTAGGGGGCAGTACTTC. This encodes CASSPPARRGQYF.

This clone was detected only a few times. A read error may produce the germline difference seen at one junction end. The chain combines TRBV7-9 with TRBJ2-3; the D is unclear. The CDR3 has 12 amino acids. The germline CDR1 and CDR2 sequences are SEHNR and FQNEAQ (reference sequence). CDR3 in amino acids: CSSSLFSDTQYF. The DNA for the CDR3 is TGTTCCAGCAGCTTATTCTCAGATACGCAGTATTTT.

The genes are TRBV5-1 and TRBJ2-3; perhaps TRBD2 as D (5 bases). Germline loops: CDR1 SGHRS, CDR2 YFSETQ. CDR3 size: 16 residues. The V end lost 3 bases, the J end lost 2 bases, and 16 bases lay between the germline ends. The CDR3 spells CASSSAISGLTDTQYF. In DNA, the CDR3 is TGCGCCAGCAGCTCCGCAATATCAGGACTCACAGATACGCAGTATTTT.

The chain recombines TRBV18 with TRBJ2-4; 7 bases match TRBD2. Per germline, CDR1 KGHSH and CDR2 LQKENI. The J segment lost 8 bases and the V segment lost 1 base, leaving 2 bases of the junction unmatched. The CDR3 consists of 13 residues. The CDR3 bases are TGTGCCAGCTCACCACAGGGGAGGGACATTCAGTACTTC. Amino acids: CASSPQGRDIQYF.

The rearrangement joins TRBV27 to TRBJ2-3; a weak D match, TRBD2 (5 bases). V was cut by 7 bases and J by 0 bases, with 8 bases left in between. The germline gives CDR1 MNHEY, CDR2 SMNVEV (reference sequence). The CDR3 is 13 amino acids. The CDR3, as DNA: TGTGCCAGCACCGGACTGAGCACAGATACGCAGTATTTT. Protein product: CASTGLSTDTQYF.

The CDR3 nucleotides are TGTGCCAGCTCACCACTAGGGGAGGAGGACGAGCAGTACTTC. Translation: CASSPLGEEDEQYF. The chain joins TRBV18 to TRBJ2-7; D might be TRBD2 (6 bases). This CDR3 has 14 residues. Trimming cost V 1 base and J 5 bases, with 12 bases left between them. CDR1 and CDR2 (germline): KGHSH, LQKENI.

V and J are TRBV30 and TRBJ2-7, with 8 bases fitting TRBD1. The V segment lost 3 bases and the J segment 7 bases; nucleotides outside the gene matches: 11. Germline V gene sequence: CDR1 GTSNPN, CDR2 SVGIG (reference sequence). CDR3 length: 14 residues. CDR3 nucleotide sequence: TGTGCCTGGAGGCCTCAGGGGGCGTTGAGGGAGCAGTACTTC. Translated, it gives CAWRPQGALREQYF.

The rearrangement links TRBV30 to TRBJ2-1; tentative D call: TRBD2 (5 bases). The CDR3 contains 13 residues. V dropped 0 bases and J dropped 5 bases, with 8 bases sitting between them. Germline V gives CDR1 GTSNPN, CDR2 SVGIG (reference sequence). CDR3 DNA sequence: TGTGCCTGGAGTGTAGGAGCGGACAATGAGCAGTTCTTC. This encodes CAWSVGADNEQFF.